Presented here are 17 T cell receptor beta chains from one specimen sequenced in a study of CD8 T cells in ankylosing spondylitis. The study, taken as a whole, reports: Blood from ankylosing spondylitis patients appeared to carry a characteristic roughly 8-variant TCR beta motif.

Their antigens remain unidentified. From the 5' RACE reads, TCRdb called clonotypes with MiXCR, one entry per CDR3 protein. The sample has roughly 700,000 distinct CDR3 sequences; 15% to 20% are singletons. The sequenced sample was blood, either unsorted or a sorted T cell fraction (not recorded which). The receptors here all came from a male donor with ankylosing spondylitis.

The CDR3 bases are TGTGCCAGTAGTATCTTTTGGGGGGGAGATCAGCCCCAGCATTTT. Amino acid sequence: CASSIFWGGDQPQHF. This chain uses TRBV19 with TRBJ1-5, with D possibly being TRBD1 (5 bases). V was trimmed by 3 bases and J by 5 bases, leaving 14 bases between them. CDR1 and CDR2 (germline): LNHDA, SQIVND (reference sequence). CDR3 size: 15 residues.

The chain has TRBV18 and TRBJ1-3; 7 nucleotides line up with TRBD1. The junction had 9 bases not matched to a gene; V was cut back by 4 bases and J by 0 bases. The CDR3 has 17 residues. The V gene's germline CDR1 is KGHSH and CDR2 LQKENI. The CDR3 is CASSLATGTASGNTIYF. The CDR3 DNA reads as TGTGCCAGCTCACTAGCTACCGGGACAGCCTCTGGAAACACCATATATTTT.

The CDR3 nucleotides are TGTGCCAGCAGTTTAAGGATGCTAGCGGGAGGCTCGGAGACCCAGTACTTC. Protein sequence: CASSLRMLAGGSETQYF. The chain has TRBV12-3 or TRBV12-4 and TRBJ2-5, with TRBD2 identical over 11 bases. The CDR3 has 17 amino acids. Germline trimming cut 2 bases from V and 5 bases from J; bases unmatched to any gene: 10.

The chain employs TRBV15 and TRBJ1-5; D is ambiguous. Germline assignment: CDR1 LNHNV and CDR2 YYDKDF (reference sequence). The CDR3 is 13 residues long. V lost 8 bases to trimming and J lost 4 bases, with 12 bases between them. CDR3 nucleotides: TGTGCCACCGGCCCACGGGCGAATCAGCCCCAGCATTTT. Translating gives CATGPRANQPQHF.

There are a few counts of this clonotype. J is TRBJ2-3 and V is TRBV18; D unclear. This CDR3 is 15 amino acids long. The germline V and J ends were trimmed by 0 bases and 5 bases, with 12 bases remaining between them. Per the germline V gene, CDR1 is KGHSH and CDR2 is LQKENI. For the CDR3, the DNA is TGTGCCAGCTCACCACCCCGAAGGACCGGAGATACGCAGTATTTT. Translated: CASSPPRRTGDTQYF.

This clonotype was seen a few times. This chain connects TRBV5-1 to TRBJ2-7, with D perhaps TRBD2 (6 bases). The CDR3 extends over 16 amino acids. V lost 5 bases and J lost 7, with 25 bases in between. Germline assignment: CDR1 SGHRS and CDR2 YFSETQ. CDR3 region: CASRAALGLSAGEQYF. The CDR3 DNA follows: TGCGCCAGCAGGGCCGCCCTAGGACTTAGCGCGGGGGAGCAGTACTTC.

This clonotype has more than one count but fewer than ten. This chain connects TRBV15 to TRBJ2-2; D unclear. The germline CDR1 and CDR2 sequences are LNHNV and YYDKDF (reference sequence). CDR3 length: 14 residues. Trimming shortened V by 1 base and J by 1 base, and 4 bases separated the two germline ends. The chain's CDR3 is CATSRAWNTGELFF. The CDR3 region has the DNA TGTGCCACCAGCAGAGCGTGGAACACCGGGGAGCTGTTTTTT.

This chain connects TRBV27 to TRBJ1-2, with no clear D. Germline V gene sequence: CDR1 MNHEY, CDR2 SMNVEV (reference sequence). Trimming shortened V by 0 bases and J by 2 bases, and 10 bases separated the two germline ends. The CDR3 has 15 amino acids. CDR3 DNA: TGTGCCAGCAGTTTATCCGTTACAGAGAACTATGGCTACACCTTC. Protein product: CASSLSVTENYGYTF.

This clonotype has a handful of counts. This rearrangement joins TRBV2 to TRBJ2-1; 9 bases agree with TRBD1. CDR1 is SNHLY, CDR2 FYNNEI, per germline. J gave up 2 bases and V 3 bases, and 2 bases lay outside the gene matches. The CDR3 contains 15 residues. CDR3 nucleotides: TGTGCCAGCAGTGATAGGGACAGGGCCTACAATGAGCAGTTCTTC. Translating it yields CASSDRDRAYNEQFF.

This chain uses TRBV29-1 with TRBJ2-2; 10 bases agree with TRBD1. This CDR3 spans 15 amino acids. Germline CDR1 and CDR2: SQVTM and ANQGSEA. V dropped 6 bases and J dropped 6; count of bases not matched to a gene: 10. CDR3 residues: CSVKGQGPLSGELFF. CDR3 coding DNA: TGCAGCGTCAAGGGACAGGGGCCCCTCTCCGGGGAGCTGTTTTTT.

CDR3 in amino acids: CASSSPRAGAGYNEQFF. DNA of the CDR3: TGTGCCAGCAGTTCCCCTCGTGCGGGAGCGGGTTACAATGAGCAGTTCTTC. The chain couples TRBV28 to TRBJ2-1; 7 positions agree with TRBD2. The CDR3 totals 17 residues. Trimming took 4 bases from V and 4 from J; bases not matched to a gene: 13. Germline V gives CDR1 MDHEN, CDR2 SYDVKM.

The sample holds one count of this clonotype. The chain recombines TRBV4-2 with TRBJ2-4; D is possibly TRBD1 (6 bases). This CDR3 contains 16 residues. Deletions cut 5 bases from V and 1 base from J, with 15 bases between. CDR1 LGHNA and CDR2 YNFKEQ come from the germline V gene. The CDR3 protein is CASSTTGWGAKNIQYF. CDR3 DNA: TGTGCCAGCAGCACCACAGGGTGGGGGGCCAAAAACATTCAGTACTTC.

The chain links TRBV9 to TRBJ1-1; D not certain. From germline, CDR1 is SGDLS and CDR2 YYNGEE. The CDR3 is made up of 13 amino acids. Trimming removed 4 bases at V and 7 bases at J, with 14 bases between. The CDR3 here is CASSPSPEDEAFF. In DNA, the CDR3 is TGTGCCAGCAGCCCCAGCCCAGAAGATGAAGCTTTCTTT.

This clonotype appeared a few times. The CDR3 DNA reads TGCAGTGCCATACCTGGGACCTCCGGGGAGACCCAGTACTTC. As protein: CSAIPGTSGETQYF. This chain connects TRBV20-1 to TRBJ2-5, with D perhaps assigned TRBD1 or TRBD2 (5 bases each). V was clipped by 6 bases and J by 5 bases, with 19 bases between them. The CDR3 totals 14 residues. The germline gives CDR1 DFQATT, CDR2 SNEGSKA (reference sequence).

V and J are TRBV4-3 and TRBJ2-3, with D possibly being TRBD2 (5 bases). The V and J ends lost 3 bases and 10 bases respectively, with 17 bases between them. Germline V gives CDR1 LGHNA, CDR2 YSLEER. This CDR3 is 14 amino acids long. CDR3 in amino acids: CASSQLVLRGAQYF. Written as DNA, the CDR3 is TGCGCCAGCAGCCAGCTAGTCCTCCGGGGTGCGCAGTATTTT.

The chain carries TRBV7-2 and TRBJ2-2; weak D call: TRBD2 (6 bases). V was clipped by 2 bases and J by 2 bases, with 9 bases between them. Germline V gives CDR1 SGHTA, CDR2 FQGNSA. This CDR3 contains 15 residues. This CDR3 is CASSLTSRNTGELFF. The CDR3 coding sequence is TGTGCCAGCAGCTTAACTAGCAGAAACACCGGGGAGCTGTTTTTT.

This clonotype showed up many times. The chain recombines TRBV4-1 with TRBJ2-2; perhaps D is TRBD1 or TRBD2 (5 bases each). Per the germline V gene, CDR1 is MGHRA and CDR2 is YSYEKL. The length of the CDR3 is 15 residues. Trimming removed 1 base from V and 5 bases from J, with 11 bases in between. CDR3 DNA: TGCGCCAGCAGCCAAGCTTCGGGGCCGACCGGGGAGCTGTTTTTT. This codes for CASSQASGPTGELFF.